These T cell receptor beta chains were read from a single sample in a study of cytomegalovirus exposure and HLA in healthy donors. Here immunoSEQ multiplex PCR was the method, and the copy in TCRdb shows in-frame clones only, minus some. The sample includes about 180,000 clones, roughly 84% of them seen just once. The sequenced sample was PBMCs. These receptors all come from a boy younger than 10 in good health and CMV-seronegative. Both conserved end residues are part of each CDR3. The order of the fields is D gene, V gene, J gene, clone size, CDR3 protein, CDR3 DNA. The D gene is left open where the match is weak. Rows give clone size only sometimes, using once, few, many, or a class for an expanded clone.

TRBD1	TRBV11-2	TRBJ2-2	once	CASSWTGRATGELFF	TGTGCCAGCAGCTGGACAGGGCGGGCCACCGGGGAGCTGTTTTTT
NA	TRBV27	TRBJ1-2	NA	CASSLKGPLNYGYTF	TGTGCCAGCAGTTTAAAGGGGCCCCTTAACTATGGCTACACCTTC
TRBD2	TRBV7-9	TRBJ2-7	NA	CASSRTSGRRGYYEQYF	TGTGCCAGCAGTCGGACTAGCGGGAGAAGGGGTTACTACGAGCAGTACTTC
TRBD1	TRBV27	TRBJ1-6	NA	CASTTTGSYNSPLHF	TGTGCCAGCACGACGACAGGGTCCTATAATTCACCCCTCCACTTT
NA	TRBV6-1	TRBJ2-3	NA	CASRLRGRDTQYF	TGTGCCAGCAGGTTAAGAGGGAGAGATACGCAGTATTTT
NA	TRBV11-1	TRBJ2-2	once	CASSFPNTGELFF	TGTGCCAGCAGCTTCCCTAACACCGGGGAGCTGTTTTTT
TRBD1	TRBV6-5	TRBJ1-2	NA	CASSPGQGFLEGYTF	TGTGCCAGCAGCCCGGGACAGGGTTTTTTGGAGGGCTACACCTTC
NA	TRBV7-8	TRBJ2-3	NA	CASSPLLGAGPRGGTDTQYF	TGTGCCAGCAGCCCACTACTCGGAGCAGGGCCCCGCGGGGGCACAGATACGCAGTATTTT
TRBD1	TRBV10-3	TRBJ1-1	NA	CAISVTGGNTEAFF	TGTGCCATCAGCGTTACAGGGGGGAACACTGAAGCTTTCTTT
NA	TRBV5-5	TRBJ2-2	NA	CASSLRGLYTGELFF	TGTGCCAGCAGCTTACGGGGTCTCTACACCGGGGAGCTGTTTTTT
TRBD2	TRBV7-8	TRBJ2-3	NA	CASSFSPTSGRGTDTQYF	TGTGCCAGCAGCTTCAGTCCCACGAGCGGGAGAGGCACAGATACGCAGTATTTT
NA	TRBV5-4	TRBJ1-2	once	CASSLETGYGYTF	TGTGCCAGCAGCTTAGAGACAGGCTATGGCTACACCTTC
TRBD1	TRBV19	TRBJ1-5	NA	CASSIPTGVVVSNQPQHF	TGTGCCAGTAGTATTCCAACAGGGGTAGTGGTGAGCAATCAGCCCCAGCATTTT
NA	TRBV19	TRBJ2-3	NA	CASSIAVGRGTDTQYF	TGTGCCAGTAGTATAGCCGTCGGCCGAGGGACAGATACGCAGTATTTT
NA	TRBV2	TRBJ1-2	NA	CASSEEGLTDTF	TGTGCCAGCAGTGAGGAGGGACTAACGGACACCTTC
TRBD2	TRBV9	TRBJ2-3	NA	CASSVEAGGPTDTQYF	TGTGCCAGCAGCGTAGAAGCGGGGGGGCCCACAGATACGCAGTATTTT
NA	TRBV29-1	TRBJ1-1	NA	CSVGASRNTEAFF	TGCAGCGTTGGGGCCTCGAGGAACACTGAAGCTTTCTTT
NA	TRBV5-4	TRBJ1-6	few	CASSSRGYNSPLHF	TGTGCCAGCAGCTCCCGGGGCTATAATTCACCCCTCCACTTT
TRBD1	TRBV28	TRBJ2-3	NA	CASSLGDRADTQYF	TGTGCCAGCAGTTTAGGGGACAGGGCGGATACGCAGTATTTT
NA	TRBV4-1	TRBJ2-2	NA	CASSQTKRRNTGELFF	TGCGCCAGCAGCCAAACCAAGCGGCGGAACACCGGGGAGCTGTTTTTT
NA	TRBV29-1	TRBJ2-1	NA	CSVAPGTPDNEQFF	TGCAGCGTTGCCCCCGGGACACCCGACAATGAGCAGTTCTTC
NA	TRBV7-6	TRBJ1-6	NA	CASSLGGANSPLHF	TGTGCCAGCAGCTTAGGCGGTGCCAATTCACCCCTCCACTTT
TRBD2	TRBV15	TRBJ2-1	NA	CATSGSSGRALSYNEQFF	TGTGCCACCAGCGGAAGTAGCGGGAGGGCCCTATCCTACAATGAGCAGTTCTTC
TRBD1	TRBV27	TRBJ2-6	NA	CASSTGTGLPGANGLTF	TGTGCCAGCAGCACCGGGACAGGGCTTCCTGGGGCCAACGGCCTGACTTTC
NA	TRBV21-1	TRBJ1-1	NA	CASTAASTGGALKASKAFF	TGTGCCAGCACCGCCGCTTCTACAGGGGGCGCATTGAAGGCCTCCAAAGCTTTCTTT
TRBD1	TRBV27	TRBJ1-2	NA	CASSTRRDRGGYTF	TGTGCCAGCAGCACTCGCCGGGACAGGGGTGGCTACACCTTC
NA	TRBV5-1	TRBJ2-5	NA	CASSLAAVQETQYF	TGCGCCAGCAGCTTGGCGGCGGTACAAGAGACCCAGTACTTC
NA	TRBV5-1	TRBJ2-1	NA	CASSLDSSYNEQFF	TGCGCCAGCAGCTTGGACAGTTCTTACAATGAGCAGTTCTTC
NA	TRBV6-1	TRBJ2-6	NA	CASSPWGPRANVLTF	TGTGCCAGCAGCCCATGGGGCCCCAGGGCCAACGTCCTGACTTTC
NA	TRBV5-1	TRBJ1-1	NA	CASSFAGTVTEAFF	TGCGCCAGCAGCTTCGCAGGCACGGTCACTGAAGCTTTCTTT
NA	TRBV11-2	TRBJ2-3	NA	CASSLGQGRVLPQYF	TGTGCCAGCAGCTTAGGGCAGGGGCGAGTTCTACCGCAGTATTTT
NA	TRBV6-6	TRBJ2-1	NA	CASSLALTGRDEQFF	TGTGCCAGCAGTCTAGCGCTAACGGGAAGGGATGAGCAGTTCTTC
TRBD2	TRBV5-1	TRBJ2-7	few	CASSLAGEGHYEQYF	TGCGCCAGCAGCTTGGCGGGGGAGGGTCACTACGAGCAGTACTTC
NA	TRBV7-2	TRBJ2-2	NA	CASTVGTGELFF	TGTGCCAGCACCGTCGGCACCGGGGAGCTGTTTTTT
NA	TRBV5-1	TRBJ1-1	NA	CASSFGLTDPNTEAFF	TGCGCCAGCAGCTTCGGCTTGACAGACCCGAACACTGAAGCTTTCTTT
TRBD2	TRBV6-1	TRBJ2-2	NA	CASSAPRLAASGELFF	TGTGCCAGCAGTGCTCCCAGACTAGCGGCTTCCGGGGAGCTGTTTTTT
TRBD2	TRBV5-4	TRBJ2-3	NA	CASSPGLAGPSTDTQYF	TGTGCCAGCAGCCCGGGACTAGCGGGACCTAGCACAGATACGCAGTATTTT
TRBD1	TRBV5-1	TRBJ1-6	once	CASSKLQGANSPLHF	TGCGCCAGCAGCAAACTACAGGGGGCGAATTCACCCCTCCACTTT
NA	TRBV19	TRBJ1-5	NA	CASSGLYGQPQHF	TGTGCCAGTAGTGGACTATATGGACAGCCCCAGCATTTT
TRBD2	TRBV7-2	TRBJ2-7	NA	CASSLTSGITYEQYF	TGTGCCAGCAGCTTGACTAGCGGGATTACCTACGAGCAGTACTTC
NA	TRBV6-5	TRBJ1-1	NA	CASSYGGEDGAEAFF	TGTGCCAGCAGTTACGGAGGGGAGGATGGAGCTGAAGCTTTCTTT
NA	TRBV27	TRBJ1-2	NA	CASRLQGGGGYTF	TGTGCCAGCAGACTACAGGGCGGGGGTGGCTACACCTTC
TRBD2	TRBV6-5	TRBJ2-3	NA	CASNKRLAGKDTQYF	TGTGCCAGCAACAAAAGACTAGCGGGAAAAGATACGCAGTATTTT
TRBD1	TRBV5-6	TRBJ2-5	NA	CASSLPGQGGETQYF	TGTGCCAGCAGCTTGCCGGGACAGGGAGGTGAGACCCAGTACTTC
NA	TRBV29-1	TRBJ2-5	NA	CSVHEPSAAQETQYF	TGCAGCGTTCACGAACCGAGCGCCGCCCAAGAGACCCAGTACTTC
NA	TRBV18	TRBJ2-6	NA	CASSGAPSGANVLTF	TGTGCCAGCTCAGGGGCTCCCTCTGGGGCCAACGTCCTGACTTTC
NA	TRBV7-2	TRBJ2-7	NA	CASSLVGRGYEQYF	TGTGCCAGCAGCTTAGTAGGCAGGGGCTACGAGCAGTACTTC
TRBD1	TRBV6-1	TRBJ1-5	NA	CASSRDSYSNQPQHF	TGTGCCAGCAGCCGGGACAGCTATAGCAATCAGCCCCAGCATTTT
TRBD2	TRBV4-3	TRBJ2-1	NA	CASSPGLAGDYNEQFF	TGCGCCAGCAGCCCAGGACTAGCGGGAGATTACAATGAGCAGTTCTTC
TRBD1	TRBV27	TRBJ2-1	NA	CASSLEAGGLVEQFF	TGTGCCAGCAGTTTAGAAGCAGGGGGTTTGGTTGAGCAGTTCTTC
TRBD2	TRBV7-6	TRBJ2-3	NA	CASSLAGAADTQYF	TGTGCCAGCAGCCTAGCGGGGGCCGCAGATACGCAGTATTTT
NA	TRBV30	TRBJ1-1	NA	CAWRINRNTEAFF	TGTGCCTGGAGGATCAATAGGAACACTGAAGCTTTCTTT
NA	TRBV19	TRBJ2-5	NA	CASSDRPQETQYF	TGTGCCAGTAGCGACAGGCCCCAAGAGACCCAGTACTTC
TRBD2	TRBV29-1	TRBJ2-1	NA	CSVATSGGVSYNEQFF	TGCAGCGTTGCGACTAGCGGGGGGGTCTCCTACAATGAGCAGTTCTTC
TRBD1	TRBV28	TRBJ2-7	once	CATLDRGRYEQYF	TGTGCCACCTTGGACAGGGGGCGTTACGAGCAGTACTTC
NA	TRBV18	TRBJ1-3	NA	CASSRQVARNSGNTIYF	TGTGCCAGCTCAAGGCAGGTGGCCCGAAACTCTGGAAACACCATATATTTT